The rows below give T cell receptor beta chains drawn from one sample of a study of beta chain features in type 1 diabetes. The repertoire was sequenced with immunoSEQ multiplex PCR; TCRdb's copy has only in-frame clones and lacks some. The data show 600,000 or so clones, around 12% seen once. The sample consisted of naive CD4+ T cells from blood. All receptors derive from a man aged 25 to 45 with type 1 diabetes. Each CDR3 is given with its conserved first and last residue. Each record gives: J gene, V gene, D gene, clone size, CDR3 protein, CDR3 DNA. A D gene is named only where the DNA matches it firmly. Clone size is not always given. Where it is, it says once, few, many or a class for expanded clones.

>TRBJ2-7|TRBV5-1|-|-
CASSLGDGSYEQYF
TGCGCCAGCAGCTTGGGAGACGGGTCCTACGAGCAGTACTTC
>TRBJ1-1|TRBV6-6|-|-
CASRSGALNTEAFF
TGTGCCAGCAGGTCAGGTGCCCTGAACACTGAAGCTTTCTTT
>TRBJ2-7|TRBV7-8|-|-
CASRASRAAPYEQYF
TGTGCCAGCAGAGCCTCCAGGGCAGCTCCCTACGAGCAGTACTTC
>TRBJ2-5|TRBV6-6|-|few
CASSYPQLEETQYF
TGTGCCAGCAGTTACCCGCAGTTGGAAGAGACCCAGTACTTC
>TRBJ1-2|TRBV7-2|-|-
CASSAAGGYTF
TGTGCCAGCAGCGCCGCAGGTGGCTACACCTTC
>TRBJ2-7|TRBV28|-|-
CASRTPGPLYEQYF
TGTGCCAGCAGGACTCCCGGGCCCCTCTACGAGCAGTACTTC
>TRBJ2-3|TRBV20-1|TRBD2|-
CSAPLAAQYF
TGCAGTGCCCCCCTAGCGGCGCAGTATTTT
>TRBJ2-7|TRBV4-2|-|-
CASSQAGLESYEQYF
TGTGCCAGCAGCCAAGCGGGACTGGAATCTTACGAGCAGTACTTC
>TRBJ1-4|TRBV2|-|-
CASRQGYEKLFF
TGTGCCAGCAGGCAGGGTTATGAAAAACTGTTTTTT
>TRBJ2-3|TRBV28|TRBD2|few
CASSLGGDYTDTQYF
TGTGCCAGCAGTTTAGGAGGGGACTACACAGATACGCAGTATTTT
>TRBJ1-5|TRBV30|TRBD1|-
CAWRRGPNQPQHF
TGTGCCTGGAGGAGGGGGCCTAATCAGCCCCAGCATTTT
>TRBJ2-5|TRBV7-9|-|few
CASSSPGGGSQETQYF
TGTGCCAGCAGCTCCCCTGGCGGGGGCTCCCAAGAGACCCAGTACTTC
>TRBJ2-6|TRBV28|-|few
CASSSTIPGANVLTF
TGTGCCAGCAGTAGTACAATCCCTGGGGCCAACGTCCTGACTTTC
>TRBJ2-7|TRBV4-1|-|-
CASSAQLPGPQYF
TGCGCCAGCAGCGCACAACTCCCGGGGCCACAGTACTTC
>TRBJ2-7|TRBV27|-|few
CASSLLASSYEQYF
TGTGCCAGCAGTTTACTAGCGAGCTCCTACGAGCAGTACTTC
>TRBJ1-5|TRBV29-1|-|-
CSVETGIGNQPQHF
TGCAGCGTTGAAACCGGGATTGGCAATCAGCCCCAGCATTTT
>TRBJ2-1|TRBV6-5|-|few
CASSLWDGGSEQFF
TGTGCCAGTAGCCTATGGGACGGTGGAAGTGAGCAGTTCTTC
>TRBJ1-2|TRBV2|TRBD1|few
CASTADRVINYGYTF
TGTGCCAGCACTGCGGACAGGGTGATTAACTATGGCTACACCTTC
>TRBJ1-1|TRBV11-1|-|-
CASSLPMDNTEAFF
TGTGCCAGCAGCCTTCCCATGGATAACACTGAAGCTTTCTTT
>TRBJ1-5|TRBV29-1|TRBD1|-
CSGGQGEGPQHF
TGCAGCGGTGGACAGGGCGAGGGACCCCAGCATTTT
>TRBJ1-6|TRBV7-3|-|few
CASSLKRGRSPLHF
TGTGCCAGCAGCTTAAAACGGGGGAGATCACCCCTCCACTTT
>TRBJ2-7|TRBV18|TRBD1|-
CASSTTGTGPYEQYF
TGTGCCAGCTCAACCACCGGGACAGGGCCATACGAGCAGTACTTC
>TRBJ2-1|TRBV30|-|few
CAWSVQGHEQFF
TGTGCCTGGAGTGTACAGGGCCATGAGCAGTTCTTC
>TRBJ1-3|TRBV7-9|-|-
CASSPQSRLSGNTIYF
TGTGCCAGCAGCCCCCAGTCAAGGCTCTCTGGAAACACCATATATTTT
>TRBJ1-1|TRBV29-1|TRBD1|-
CSVVLRQGGTEAFF
TGCAGCGTAGTACTCAGACAGGGGGGCACTGAAGCTTTCTTT
>TRBJ2-1|TRBV5-4|-|-
CASSLEGPLSFNEQFF
TGTGCCAGCAGCTTGGAGGGCCCCCTTTCGTTCAATGAGCAGTTCTTC
>TRBJ1-2|TRBV2|TRBD1|few
CASSQWTGPGYTF
TGTGCCAGCAGTCAGTGGACAGGACCTGGCTACACCTTC
>TRBJ2-3|TRBV9|-|few
CASSATGDTQYF
TGTGCCAGCAGCGCCACAGGTGATACGCAGTATTTT
>TRBJ1-6|TRBV7-3|-|few
CASSLTGSNSPLHF
TGTGCCAGCAGCTTAACGGGGAGTAATTCACCCCTCCACTTT
>TRBJ2-1|TRBV18|-|many
CASSRTHSSQGNEQFF
TGTGCCAGCTCTCGCACCCATAGCTCTCAGGGCAATGAGCAGTTCTTC
>TRBJ1-5|TRBV28|-|-
CARQGGSNQPQHF
TGTGCCAGACAGGGAGGGAGCAATCAGCCCCAGCATTTT
>TRBJ2-2|TRBV7-7|-|-
CASSLGQGHTGELFF
TGTGCTAGCAGCTTAGGCCAGGGGCACACCGGGGAGCTGTTTTTT
>TRBJ2-1|TRBV25-1|TRBD1|few
CASSQWTGPGEQFF
TGTGCCAGCAGTCAGTGGACAGGTCCAGGTGAGCAGTTCTTC
>TRBJ1-5|TRBV19|-|-
CASSFYRESNQPQHF
TGTGCCAGTAGTTTTTACAGGGAGAGCAATCAGCCCCAGCATTTT
>TRBJ1-1|TRBV5-4|-|few
CASSLGGDTEAFF
TGTGCCAGCAGCTTGGGCGGGGACACTGAAGCTTTCTTT
>TRBJ1-5|TRBV7-9|-|few
CASSSDTNNQPQHF
TGTGCCAGCAGCTCGGACACCAACAATCAGCCCCAGCATTTT
>TRBJ2-5|TRBV27|TRBD1|-
CASRGGQAEETQYF
TGTGCCAGCAGGGGGGGACAGGCTGAAGAGACCCAGTACTTC
>TRBJ2-5|TRBV9|TRBD2|few
CASSPPGTSGGAGSATQYF
TGTGCCAGCAGCCCCCCCGGGACTAGCGGGGGGGCCGGTTCTGCGACCCAGTACTTC
>TRBJ2-1|TRBV5-1|TRBD1|-
CASSLSGQGGSYNEQFF
TGCGCCAGCAGCTTGTCGGGACAGGGTGGGTCCTACAATGAGCAGTTCTTC
>TRBJ2-1|TRBV18|-|few
CASSPPGLGRDNEQFF
TGTGCCAGCTCACCACCTGGTTTGGGACGAGACAATGAGCAGTTCTTC
>TRBJ1-2|TRBV5-1|-|few
CASSLAGDYGYTF
TGCGCCAGCAGCTTGGCTGGGGACTATGGCTACACCTTC
>TRBJ2-7|TRBV20-1|-|-
CSASSAYEQYF
TGCAGTGCTAGTTCAGCTTACGAGCAGTACTTC